The subject of this entry is one T cell receptor (beta chain). The antigen is undetermined. TCRdb's copy holds only in-frame clones and misses some; the assay was immunoSEQ multiplex PCR. The sample yields over 400,000 clones, about nine tenths seen once. The data stem from a study of Ad26.COV2.S vaccination and SARS-CoV-2 variants. Study-wide results and caveats: Recipients of either vaccine or placebo displayed similar breadth of non-spike TCRs.

Treatment here: some 19 received Ad26.COV2.S at low or high dose, single or two shots; roughly 5 received placebo; per-sample allocation not given. Specimen acquisition occurred on day 63 following the initial vaccine or placebo injection. An adult aged 18-55 years in Boston served as the donor. The material was peripheral blood, obtained in a trial of Ad26.COV2.S vaccine versus placebo. The TCR comes from a person aged 18 to 59 who received the Ad26.COV2.S COVID-19 vaccine or a placebo.

CDR3 nucleotide sequence: TGTGCCAGCCGAGGACAGGGGTACGAGCAGTACTTC. Translating it yields CASRGQGYEQYF. This chain uses TRBV27 with TRBJ2-7; 9 nucleotides align to TRBD1. Germline values: CDR1 MNHEY, CDR2 SMNVEV (reference sequence). V lost 8 bases, J lost 4 bases, and 3 bases stayed unmatched. The CDR3 runs to 12 residues.